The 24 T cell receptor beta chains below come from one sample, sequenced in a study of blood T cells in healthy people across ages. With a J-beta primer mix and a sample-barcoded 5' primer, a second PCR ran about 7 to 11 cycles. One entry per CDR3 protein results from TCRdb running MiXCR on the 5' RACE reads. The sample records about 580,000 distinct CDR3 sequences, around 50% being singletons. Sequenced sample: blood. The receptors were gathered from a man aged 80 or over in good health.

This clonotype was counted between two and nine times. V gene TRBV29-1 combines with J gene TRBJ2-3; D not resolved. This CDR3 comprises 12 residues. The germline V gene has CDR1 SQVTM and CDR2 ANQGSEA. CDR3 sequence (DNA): TGCATCGGCGCTACTAGCACAGATACGCAGTATTTT. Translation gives CIGATSTDTQYF.

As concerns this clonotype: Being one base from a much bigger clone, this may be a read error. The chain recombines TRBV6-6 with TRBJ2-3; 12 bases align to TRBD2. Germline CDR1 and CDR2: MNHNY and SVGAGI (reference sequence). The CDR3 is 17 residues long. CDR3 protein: CASSHSRLAGGDDTQYF. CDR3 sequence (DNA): TGTGCCAGCAGTCACTCGCGGCTAGCGGGAGGGGACGATACGCAGTATTTT.

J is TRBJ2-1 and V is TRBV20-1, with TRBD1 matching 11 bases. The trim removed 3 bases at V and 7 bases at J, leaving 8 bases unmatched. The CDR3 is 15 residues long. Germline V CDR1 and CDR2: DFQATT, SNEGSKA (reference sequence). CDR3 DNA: TGCAGTGCTAGGAAGGGACAGGGGGAGTGGAATGAGCAGTTCTTC. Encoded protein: CSARKGQGEWNEQFF.

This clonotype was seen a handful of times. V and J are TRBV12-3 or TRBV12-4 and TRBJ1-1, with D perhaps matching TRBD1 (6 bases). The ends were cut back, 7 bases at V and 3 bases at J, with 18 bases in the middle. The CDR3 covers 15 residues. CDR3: CASILGGGLDTEAFF. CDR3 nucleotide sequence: TGTGCCAGCATCTTAGGGGGGGGGCTGGACACTGAAGCTTTCTTT.

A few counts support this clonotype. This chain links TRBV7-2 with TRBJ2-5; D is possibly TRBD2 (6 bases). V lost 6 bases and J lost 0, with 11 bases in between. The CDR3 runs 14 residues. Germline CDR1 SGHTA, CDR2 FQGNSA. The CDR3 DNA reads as TGTGCCAGCAGTACTAGCTCGTACCAAGAGACCCAGTACTTC. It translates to CASSTSSYQETQYF.

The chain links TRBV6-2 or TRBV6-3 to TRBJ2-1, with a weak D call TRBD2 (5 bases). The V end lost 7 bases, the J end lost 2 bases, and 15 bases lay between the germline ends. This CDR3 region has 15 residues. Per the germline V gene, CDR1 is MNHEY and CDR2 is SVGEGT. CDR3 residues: CASTRRTQTYNEQFF. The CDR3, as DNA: TGTGCCAGCACCCGTAGGACTCAGACCTACAATGAGCAGTTCTTC.

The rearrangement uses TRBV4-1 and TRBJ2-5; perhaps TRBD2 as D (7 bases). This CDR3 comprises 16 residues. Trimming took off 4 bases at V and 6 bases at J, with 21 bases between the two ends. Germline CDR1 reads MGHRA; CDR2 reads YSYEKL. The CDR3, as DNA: TGCGCCAGCAGCCTTAATGAGGGGGGGGGCGGGAAGACCCAGTACTTC. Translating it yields CASSLNEGGGGKTQYF.

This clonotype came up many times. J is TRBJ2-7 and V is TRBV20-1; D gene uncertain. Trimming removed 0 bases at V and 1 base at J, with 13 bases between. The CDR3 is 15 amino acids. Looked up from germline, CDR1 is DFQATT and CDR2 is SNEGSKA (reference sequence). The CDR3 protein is CSARDRPSRSYEQYF. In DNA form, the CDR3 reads TGCAGTGCTAGAGATAGACCTTCCCGGTCCTACGAGCAGTACTTC.

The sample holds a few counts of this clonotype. CDR3 loop: CASSRGKAGGPGDTQYF. For the CDR3, the DNA is TGTGCCAGCAGCCGAGGAAAAGCGGGAGGGCCCGGGGATACGCAGTATTTT. The chain links TRBV7-9 to TRBJ2-3; 10 bases agree with TRBD2. Germline CDR1 reads SEHNR; CDR2 reads FQNEAQ (reference sequence). This CDR3 contains 17 residues. The V segment lost 5 bases and the J segment 6 bases; nucleotides outside the gene matches: 14.

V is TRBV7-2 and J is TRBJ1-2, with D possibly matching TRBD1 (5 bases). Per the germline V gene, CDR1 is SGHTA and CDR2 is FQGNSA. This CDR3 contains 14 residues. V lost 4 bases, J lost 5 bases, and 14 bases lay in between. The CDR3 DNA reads TGTGCCAGCAGCTGGCCGGGACTCGAGTATGGCTACACCTTC. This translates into CASSWPGLEYGYTF.

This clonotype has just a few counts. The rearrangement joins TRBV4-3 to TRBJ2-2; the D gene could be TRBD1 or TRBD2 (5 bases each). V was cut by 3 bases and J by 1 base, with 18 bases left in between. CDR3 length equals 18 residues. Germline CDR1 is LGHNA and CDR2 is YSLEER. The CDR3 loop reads CASSHRIGANQNTGELFF. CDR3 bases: TGCGCCAGCAGCCATCGCATCGGGGCTAACCAGAACACCGGGGAGCTGTTTTTT.

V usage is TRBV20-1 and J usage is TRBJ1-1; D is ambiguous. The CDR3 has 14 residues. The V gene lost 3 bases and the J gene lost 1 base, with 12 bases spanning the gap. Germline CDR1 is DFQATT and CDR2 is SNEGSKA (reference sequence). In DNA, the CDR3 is TGCAGTGCTAGGGCAAGGGAGAAGAACACTGAAGCTTTCTTT. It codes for CSARAREKNTEAFF.

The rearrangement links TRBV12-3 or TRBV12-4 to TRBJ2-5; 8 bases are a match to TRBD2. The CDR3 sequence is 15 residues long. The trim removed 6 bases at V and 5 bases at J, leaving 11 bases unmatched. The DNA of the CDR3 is TGTGCCAGCAGCCGCCTCGGACTAGCTCCCGAGACCCAGTACTTC. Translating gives CASSRLGLAPETQYF.

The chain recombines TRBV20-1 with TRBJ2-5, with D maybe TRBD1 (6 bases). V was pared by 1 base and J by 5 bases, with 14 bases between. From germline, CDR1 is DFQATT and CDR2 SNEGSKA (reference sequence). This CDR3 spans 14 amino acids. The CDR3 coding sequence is TGCAGTGCTAGAGGGGACATCTCAAGGGAGACCCAGTACTTC. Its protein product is CSARGDISRETQYF.

CDR3 region: CASSPSWGVRDTQYF. The CDR3 bases are TGTGCCAGCTCACCATCCTGGGGGGTGCGGGATACGCAGTATTTT. V gene TRBV18 combines with J gene TRBJ2-3, with a tentative D call TRBD2 (6 bases). Trimming stripped 2 bases from V and 6 bases from J, with 15 bases between. The CDR3 has 15 residues. The germline gives CDR1 KGHSH, CDR2 LQKENI.

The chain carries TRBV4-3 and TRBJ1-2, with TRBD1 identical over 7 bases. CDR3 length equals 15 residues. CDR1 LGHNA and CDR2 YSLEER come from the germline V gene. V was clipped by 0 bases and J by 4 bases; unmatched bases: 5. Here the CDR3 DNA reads TGCGCCAGCAGCCAAGAGACAGGGCTGGGCTATGGCTACACCTTC. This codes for CASSQETGLGYGYTF.

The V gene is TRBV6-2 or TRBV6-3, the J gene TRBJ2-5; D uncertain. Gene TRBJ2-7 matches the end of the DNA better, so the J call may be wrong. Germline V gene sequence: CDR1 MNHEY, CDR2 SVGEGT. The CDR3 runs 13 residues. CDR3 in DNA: TGTGCCAGCTCCATTGGGAATCTAAACGAGCAGTACTTC. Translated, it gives CASSIGNLNEQYF.

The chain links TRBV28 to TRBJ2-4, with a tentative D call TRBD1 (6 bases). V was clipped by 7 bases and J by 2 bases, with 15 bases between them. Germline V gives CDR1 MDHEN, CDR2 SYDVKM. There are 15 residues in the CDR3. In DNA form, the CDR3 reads TGTGCCAGCATCGATTCGAGGGGGTCCAAAAACATTCAGTACTTC. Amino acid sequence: CASIDSRGSKNIQYF. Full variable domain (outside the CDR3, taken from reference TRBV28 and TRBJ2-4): DVKVTQSSRYLVKRTGEKVFLECVQDMDHENMFWYRQDPGLGLRLIYFSYDVKMKEKGDIPEGYSVSREKKERFSLILESASTNQTSMYLCASIDSRGSKNIQYFGAGTRLSVL.

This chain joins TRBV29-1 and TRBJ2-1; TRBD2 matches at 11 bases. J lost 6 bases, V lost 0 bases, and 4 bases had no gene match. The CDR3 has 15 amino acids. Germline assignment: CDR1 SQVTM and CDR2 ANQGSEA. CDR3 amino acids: CSVEDSGRAANEQFF. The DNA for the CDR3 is TGCAGCGTTGAAGATAGCGGGAGGGCCGCCAATGAGCAGTTCTTC.

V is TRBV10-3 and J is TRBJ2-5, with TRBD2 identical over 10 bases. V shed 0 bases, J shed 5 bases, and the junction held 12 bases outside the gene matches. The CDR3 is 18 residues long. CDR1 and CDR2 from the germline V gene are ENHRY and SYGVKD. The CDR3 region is CAISESRLAGDVEETQYF. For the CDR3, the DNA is TGTGCCATCAGTGAGTCCCGCCTAGCGGGGGACGTTGAGGAGACCCAGTACTTC.

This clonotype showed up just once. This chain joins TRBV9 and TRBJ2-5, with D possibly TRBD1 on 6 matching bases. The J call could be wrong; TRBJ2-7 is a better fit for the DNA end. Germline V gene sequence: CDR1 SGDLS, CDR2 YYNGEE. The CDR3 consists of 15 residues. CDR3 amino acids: CASSVRPQGSYEQYF. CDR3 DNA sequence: TGTGCCAGCAGCGTCCGACCCCAGGGGAGCTACGAGCAGTACTTC.

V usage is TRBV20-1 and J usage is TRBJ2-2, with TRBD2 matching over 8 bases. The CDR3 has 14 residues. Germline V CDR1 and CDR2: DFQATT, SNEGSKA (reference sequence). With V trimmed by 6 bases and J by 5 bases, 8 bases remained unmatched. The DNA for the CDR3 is TGCAGTGCGAAGACGGGACTAGGGACCGGGGAGCTGTTTTTT. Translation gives CSAKTGLGTGELFF.

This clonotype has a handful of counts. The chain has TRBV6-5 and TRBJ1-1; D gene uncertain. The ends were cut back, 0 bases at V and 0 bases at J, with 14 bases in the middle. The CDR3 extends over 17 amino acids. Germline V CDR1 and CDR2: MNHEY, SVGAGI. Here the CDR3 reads CASSYSIQFILNTEAFF. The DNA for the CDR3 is TGTGCCAGCAGTTACTCGATACAGTTTATTCTGAACACTGAAGCTTTCTTT.

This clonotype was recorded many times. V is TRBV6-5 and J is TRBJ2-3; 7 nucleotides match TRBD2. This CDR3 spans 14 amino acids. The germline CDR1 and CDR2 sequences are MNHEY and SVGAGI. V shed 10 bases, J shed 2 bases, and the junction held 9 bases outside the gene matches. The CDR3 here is CATTGGRNTDTQYF. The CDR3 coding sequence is TGTGCCACCACGGGAGGACGAAACACAGATACGCAGTATTTT.